These T cell receptor beta chains were read from a single sample in a study of shared clonotypes between healthy human individuals. Method: immunoSEQ multiplex PCR; TCRdb's copy keeps in-frame clones and lacks some. Of approximately 2.3 million clones listed, 80% to 95% were seen once; the top ten hold about 0.39%. Sequenced: naive CD4+ T cells from PBMCs. The source is a man younger than 30 in good health. Some clones in this sample may be carry-over from other donors' samples. Each CDR3 is given with its conserved first and last residue. A D gene is named only where the DNA matches it firmly. A clone size is listed for some rows: how often the clone was seen (once, few, many), or a class if it is expanded.

v_gene	j_gene	d_gene	abundance	CDR3nt	CDR3aa
TRBV7-8	TRBJ2-7	-	-	TGTGCCAGCAGCTCAACATGGCTTAGCGGCGAGCAGTACTTC	CASSSTWLSGEQYF
TRBV4-3	TRBJ2-2	-	few	TGCGCCAGCAGCCAAGAATTCCCCGGGGAGCTGTTTTTT	CASSQEFPGELFF
TRBV7-9	TRBJ1-1	-	-	TGTGCCAGCAGCCCACAGGGACCTGAAGCTTTCTTT	CASSPQGPEAFF
TRBV5-8	TRBJ1-5	-	-	TGTGCCAGCAGCTTAGGACAGTACAATCAGCCCCAGCATTTT	CASSLGQYNQPQHF
TRBV6-5	TRBJ1-5	TRBD1	once	TGTGCCAGCAGTACAGGAGGGGGCTGGCAGCCCCAGCATTTT	CASSTGGGWQPQHF
TRBV2	TRBJ1-2	TRBD1	-	TGTGCCAGCAGTCCGGGACAGTCCTATGGCTACACCTTC	CASSPGQSYGYTF
TRBV30	TRBJ1-2	-	-	TGTGCCTGGACCCACGGGTTCTATGGCTACACCTTC	CAWTHGFYGYTF
TRBV6-6	TRBJ1-2	-	-	TGTGCCAGCAGTCGGCAGGGTGTTACATATGGCTACACCTTC	CASSRQGVTYGYTF
TRBV29-1	TRBJ1-1	-	-	TGCAGCGTCTCGGCCTTGGGGAACACTGAAGCTTTCTTT	CSVSALGNTEAFF
TRBV5-1	TRBJ1-2	-	once	TGCGCCAGCAGCCTCCTAGGGACGGGGAACTATGGCTACACCTTC	CASSLLGTGNYGYTF
TRBV9	TRBJ2-5	TRBD2	-	TGTGCCAGCAGCGTAGGGGGAGGGAGCCAAGAGACCCAGTACTTC	CASSVGGGSQETQYF
TRBV11-2	TRBJ2-5	TRBD2	-	TGTGCCAGCAGCGTTAGCGGGAGGGAGGGAGAGACCCAGTACTTC	CASSVSGREGETQYF
TRBV7-2	TRBJ1-1	-	few	TGTGCCAGCAGCCGCGATATGAACACTGAAGCTTTCTTT	CASSRDMNTEAFF
TRBV27	TRBJ2-1	TRBD2	-	TGTGCCAGCAGTTTATGGGGGACTAGCGGGATTAGGCACTACAATGAGCAGTTCTTC	CASSLWGTSGIRHYNEQFF
TRBV7-2	TRBJ2-4	TRBD2	-	TGTGCCAGCAGCTTAAGCGCGTTGGCGGGAGGGCGCCATAACATTCAGTACTTC	CASSLSALAGGRHNIQYF
TRBV5-6	TRBJ2-3	-	once	TGTGCCAGCAGCCCATGGACGTCGTTAGATACGCAGTATTTT	CASSPWTSLDTQYF
TRBV28	TRBJ2-7	-	-	TGTGCCAGCAGTTTTTTCCACGAGCAGTACTTC	CASSFFHEQYF
TRBV28	TRBJ2-7	TRBD2	-	TGTGCCAGCAGTCCCCTAGCGGAACTCTCCTACGAGCAGTACTTC	CASSPLAELSYEQYF
TRBV6-1	TRBJ2-7	-	-	TGTGCCAGCAGTGAATACTACGAGCAGTACTTC	CASSEYYEQYF
TRBV2	TRBJ1-1	-	-	TGTGCCAGCAGTAAGGACAGAAACACTGAAGCTTTCTTT	CASSKDRNTEAFF
TRBV4-1	TRBJ1-1	TRBD1	-	TGCGCCAGCAGCCAAGGACAGGGGGGGGTCACTGAAGCTTTCTTT	CASSQGQGGVTEAFF
TRBV6-5	TRBJ2-2	TRBD2	-	TGTGCCAGCGCCCTCGGGGGGTTCGCCGGGGAGCTGTTTTTT	CASALGGFAGELFF
TRBV28	TRBJ1-6	TRBD1	-	TGTGCCAGCAGGCAAGGTGGTGGGGCAGGGGGTTCACCCCTCCACTTT	CASRQGGGAGGSPLHF
TRBV7-8	TRBJ2-1	-	-	TGTGCCAGCAGCCCCTCTCCGGGACGGTACAATGAGCAGTTCTTC	CASSPSPGRYNEQFF
TRBV4-1	TRBJ1-2	-	-	TGCGCCAGCAGCCAAGGGGCGACAGGCAATGGCTACACCTTC	CASSQGATGNGYTF
TRBV5-8	TRBJ2-7	TRBD2	-	TGTGCCAGCAGCTTGACCTACGGACTAGTGCTCGGCGAGCAGTACTTC	CASSLTYGLVLGEQYF
TRBV5-1	TRBJ1-4	-	-	TGCGCCAGCAGCTTGGGACCGGATGAAAAACTGTTTTTT	CASSLGPDEKLFF
TRBV6-1	TRBJ2-7	-	-	TGTGCCAGCAGTGGGGGCCTACCGGAGTACGAGCAGTACTTC	CASSGGLPEYEQYF
TRBV5-1	TRBJ1-1	-	-	TGCGCCAGCAGCTTGTCGGGGCAGGGAGGGACTGAAGCTTTCTTT	CASSLSGQGGTEAFF
TRBV4-2	TRBJ2-5	TRBD2	-	TGTGCCAGCAGCCCTTCTCGGACTAGCGGGAGACAAGAGACCCAGTACTTC	CASSPSRTSGRQETQYF
TRBV5-1	TRBJ1-1	TRBD1	few	TGCGCCAGCAGCGGGACAGGGGGAGTTTTGGCTGAAGCTTTCTTT	CASSGTGGVLAEAFF
TRBV9	TRBJ2-7	TRBD1	-	TGTGCCAGCGGGACAGCGGTCCGGCAGTACTTC	CASGTAVRQYF
TRBV6-5	TRBJ1-3	-	-	TGTGCCAGCACACCGATGGGGTCTGGAAACACCATATATTTT	CASTPMGSGNTIYF
TRBV5-1	TRBJ2-7	-	-	TGCGCCAGCAGCTTATCCGGGCCTTCCTACGAGCAGTACTTC	CASSLSGPSYEQYF
TRBV5-1	TRBJ1-2	-	-	TGCGCCAGCAGCCCCCAACAGGGAAACTATGGCTACACCTTC	CASSPQQGNYGYTF
TRBV5-6	TRBJ2-7	-	-	TGTGCCAGCAGCTTGGGGGGGCTAAACTACGAGCAGTACTTC	CASSLGGLNYEQYF
TRBV11-3	TRBJ2-3	-	-	TGTGCCAGCAGTTCGACCTCAAGTACGCAGTATTTT	CASSSTSSTQYF
TRBV4-1	TRBJ2-4	-	-	TGCGCCAGCAGCCCTCGGGGGAGTCAGGAAAACATTCAGTACTTC	CASSPRGSQENIQYF
TRBV27	TRBJ2-2	-	-	TGTGCCAGCAGTTTAACGCGGTTGAACACCGGGGAGCTGTTTTTT	CASSLTRLNTGELFF
TRBV5-1	TRBJ2-5	TRBD1	once	TGCGCCAGCAGTTCCTCCCCGGGACAGGGTCTCGAGACCCAGTACTTC	CASSSSPGQGLETQYF
TRBV27	TRBJ1-1	TRBD1	-	TGTGCCAGCGGCCGACAGGGGAGGGGGACTGAAGCTTTCTTT	CASGRQGRGTEAFF
TRBV5-1	TRBJ2-3	TRBD1	few	TGCGCCAGCAGCTTGGTGGGACAGGGCACAGATACGCAGTATTTT	CASSLVGQGTDTQYF
TRBV25-1	TRBJ1-1	-	-	TGTGCCAGCACCCTCTTAAGGGGGAAGAACACTGAAGCTTTCTTT	CASTLLRGKNTEAFF
TRBV4-2	TRBJ1-2	-	few	TGTGCCAGCAGCCAAGTCGGGGTCGGAGGCTACACCTTC	CASSQVGVGGYTF
TRBV29-1	TRBJ2-3	TRBD2	-	TGCAGCGTTGCGCCTAGCGGGAGTCCAGATACGCAGTATTTT	CSVAPSGSPDTQYF
TRBV11-3	TRBJ2-1	-	-	TGTGCCAGCAGCTTCGGACCCGTCGAGTACAATGAGCAGTTCTTC	CASSFGPVEYNEQFF
TRBV5-1	TRBJ2-5	-	-	TGCGCCAGCAGACAGGGCCAAGAGACCCAGTACTTC	CASRQGQETQYF
TRBV15	TRBJ1-4	-	-	TGTGCCACCAGCAGAGTTCCCGGGAGGGAAAAACTGTTTTTT	CATSRVPGREKLFF
TRBV7-8	TRBJ1-2	-	-	TGTGCCAGCAGCTTAGGTTTGGGATATGGCTATGGCTACACCTTC	CASSLGLGYGYGYTF
TRBV9	TRBJ1-1	-	-	TGTGCCAGCAGCGTAGACGGGGGTACTGAAGCTTTCTTT	CASSVDGGTEAFF
TRBV5-6	TRBJ1-4	-	-	TGTGCCAGCAGCACCTCAGGGGCGACTAATGAAAAACTGTTTTTT	CASSTSGATNEKLFF